This T cell receptor beta chain was sequenced in a study of blood T cell repertoires in COVID-19. On the study more broadly: Both acute and convalescent COVID-19 samples were obtained from the United States, Italy and Spain. PBMCs, B-cell-depleted T cells, or T cells were the source of the cDNA or gDNA that made up the material.

The CDR3 has 15 residues. V was shortened by 3 bases and J by 1 base, with 13 bases between the two germline ends. Germline lookup yields CDR1 SGDLS and CDR2 YYNGEE. Per the original methods: Estimation of nucleated cell counts relied on the amplification of reference gene primers. Clones were read by immunoSEQ multiplex PCR, and TCRdb kept only the in-frame ones, dropping some. For V, J and clone size, that table is used; D and trimming come from the DNA. Of around 200,000 clones listed, roughly nine tenths were seen once; the top ten hold roughly 3.2%. The sequencing input was PBMCs or T cells enriched from blood (not recorded which). This sequence was found in a woman in her forties or fifties in a cohort exposed to, infected with or recovered from COVID-19 (not recorded which). The chain couples TRBV9 to TRBJ1-1; D not resolved. This CDR3 is CASSEGALRNTEAFF. CDR3 DNA sequence: TGTGCCAGCAGCGAGGGAGCCTTGAGGAACACTGAAGCTTTCTTT.